Presented here are 20 T cell receptor beta chains from one specimen sequenced in a study of identical twins. A single record per CDR3 protein comes from TCRdb applying MiXCR to the 5' RACE reads. The sample shows around 570,000 distinct CDR3 sequences, around a tenth of them seen only once. In addition, the sample was reused for a study of yellow fever vaccine responses in identical twins.

The sample comprised PBMCs. The receptors shown here come from a woman aged 18-35 years in good health.

The sample holds many counts of this clonotype. The CDR3 DNA reads as TGTGCCAGCAGTTGGGGCAGGAGAGACAATGAGCAGTTCTTC. It codes for CASSWGRRDNEQFF. The rearrangement joins TRBV2 to TRBJ2-1; possible D gene TRBD1, 5 bases. The CDR3 sequence is 14 residues long. Germline V gene sequence: CDR1 SNHLY, CDR2 FYNNEI. The V end lost 5 bases, the J end lost 5 bases, and 13 bases lay between the germline ends.

Ten or more counts support this clonotype. The chain combines TRBV12-3 or TRBV12-4 with TRBJ1-5; tentative D call: TRBD1 (6 bases). The CDR3 spans 15 residues. Between the trimmed V and J ends, which lost 5 bases and 2 bases, there was a span of 13 bases. The CDR3 DNA is TGTGCCAGCAGTCCAGGGGTGGCGGGCAATCAGCCCCAGCATTTT. It specifies CASSPGVAGNQPQHF.

V and J are TRBV28 and TRBJ2-7; TRBD1 aligns across 9 bases. V lost 6 bases to trimming and J lost 3 bases; unmatched junction nucleotides: 6. The V gene's germline CDR1 is MDHEN and CDR2 SYDVKM. There are 14 residues in the CDR3. CDR3 DNA sequence: TGTGCCAGCAGCCACCGGGACAGGGACTACGAGCAGTACTTC. Amino acids: CASSHRDRDYEQYF.

In its sample, this clonotype was seen a few times. The V call is TRBV6-2 or TRBV6-3, the J call TRBJ2-7; TRBD2 aligns across 8 bases. J gave up 6 bases and V 6 bases, and 10 bases lay outside the gene matches. The CDR3 is 14 residues long. CDR1 MNHEY and CDR2 SVGEGT come from the germline V gene. CDR3 in DNA: TGTGCCAGCAGGAAAACCGGGACTAGGGGCGAGCAGTACTTC. This sequence encodes CASRKTGTRGEQYF.

This clonotype was seen repeatedly, ten times or more. V gene TRBV7-8 combines with J gene TRBJ2-1; possibly TRBD2 for D (5 bases). CDR1 is SGHVS, CDR2 FQNEAQ, per germline. This CDR3 comprises 18 residues. Trimming shortened V by 2 bases and J by 8 bases, and 25 bases separated the two germline ends. The DNA of the CDR3 is TGTGCCAGCAGCTTACCCGTTCTTCCACTAGAGTCCAAGGATGAGCAGTTCTTC. It translates to CASSLPVLPLESKDEQFF.

This clonotype was observed a few times. CDR3 DNA: TGTGCCAGCACCCGCCCCAGGGGGCTTGCTGAAAAACTGTTTTTT. Amino acids: CASTRPRGLAEKLFF. V is TRBV28 and J is TRBJ1-4, with 8 positions matching TRBD1. J lost 7 bases, V lost 7 bases, and 11 bases had no gene match. Germline V gives CDR1 MDHEN, CDR2 SYDVKM. This CDR3 contains 15 residues. The complete variable domain, with remaining parts taken from reference TRBV28 and TRBJ1-4, reads DVKVTQSSRYLVKRTGEKVFLECVQDMDHENMFWYRQDPGLGLRLIYFSYDVKMKEKGDIPEGYSVSREKKERFSLILESASTNQTSMYLCASTRPRGLAEKLFFGSGTQLSVL.

This clonotype was seen a handful of times. The chain recombines TRBV29-1 with TRBJ2-1, with TRBD2 matching 10 bases. The CDR3 is made up of 14 amino acids. V shed 7 bases, J shed 7 bases, and the junction held 10 bases outside the gene matches. Germline V gene lookup returns CDR1 SQVTM and CDR2 ANQGSEA. Written as DNA, the CDR3 is TGCAGCGCAAATAAGCGGGAGGGCCGGAATGAGCAGTTCTTC. Its protein is CSANKREGRNEQFF.

This clonotype was seen a few times. The chain joins TRBV20-1 to TRBJ2-7; D is possibly TRBD1 or TRBD2 (5 bases each). The germline gives CDR1 DFQATT, CDR2 SNEGSKA (reference sequence). Trimming took off 5 bases at V and 0 bases at J, with 14 bases between the two ends. The CDR3 runs to 14 residues. The DNA for the CDR3 is TGCAGTGCTCTCGGGACGGAGCGCTCCTACGAGCAGTACTTC. Amino acid sequence: CSALGTERSYEQYF.

This clonotype was detected many times. The J gene is TRBJ2-1, the V gene TRBV12-3 or TRBV12-4; D possibly corresponds to TRBD2 (5 bases). The germline V and J ends were trimmed by 6 bases and 9 bases, with 18 bases remaining between them. The length of the CDR3 is 14 residues. DNA of the CDR3: TGTGCCAGCAGGAGGGCTCGAGGGCCAGCTGAGCAGTTCTTC. Encoded protein: CASRRARGPAEQFF.

This clonotype was counted at least ten times. J is TRBJ1-5 and V is TRBV20-1, with D hard to call. CDR1 DFQATT and CDR2 SNEGSKA come from the germline V gene (reference sequence). Trimming shortened V by 1 base and J by 7 bases, and 14 bases separated the two germline ends. This CDR3 spans 14 amino acids. CDR3 nucleotide sequence: TGCAGTGCTAGAGGTGGTTCGGTGATCCAGCCCCAGCATTTT. As protein: CSARGGSVIQPQHF.

This chain joins TRBV4-2 and TRBJ2-1; 8 bases align to TRBD2. The CDR3 length is 17 residues. CDR1 and CDR2 from the germline V gene are LGHNA and YNFKEQ. V lost 3 bases, J lost 7 bases, and 14 bases stayed unmatched. The CDR3 DNA sequence: TGTGCCAGCAGCCATTCCCCGGGACGGGGGGGTTATAATGAGCAGTTCTTC. It translates to CASSHSPGRGGYNEQFF.

This clonotype was picked up one time. The chain has TRBV27 and TRBJ1-1; 11 bases are shared with TRBD1. This CDR3 spans 12 amino acids. Germline lookup yields CDR1 MNHEY and CDR2 SMNVEV (reference sequence). J lost 12 bases, V lost 6 bases, and 6 bases had no gene match. The CDR3 DNA sequence: TGTGCCAGCAGACGGACAGGGGGCGCGCCTTTCTTT. Translation: CASRRTGGAPFF.

V usage is TRBV12-5 and J usage is TRBJ1-1, with 7 bases identical to TRBD1. This CDR3 is built from 14 residues. V was pared by 5 bases and J by 6 bases, with 9 bases of the junction left unmatched. Germline-derived CDR1 and CDR2 are LGHNT and FRNRAP. DNA of the CDR3: TGTGCTAGTGGTCCGACAGGGAAGGCCGCTGAAGCTTTCTTT. Translated, it gives CASGPTGKAAEAFF.

This rearrangement joins TRBV7-9 to TRBJ2-5; unclear D gene. The CDR3 runs 13 residues. Deletions cut 2 bases from V and 1 base from J, with 5 bases between. Per germline, CDR1 SEHNR and CDR2 FQNEAQ (reference sequence). CDR3 amino acids: CASSLWSQETQYF. The CDR3 DNA sequence: TGTGCCAGCAGCTTATGGAGCCAAGAGACCCAGTACTTC.

The chain recombines TRBV20-1 with TRBJ1-1, with TRBD1 as a possible D gene (5 bases). Trimming took 0 bases from V and 4 from J, leaving 15 bases between them. The CDR3 runs to 15 residues. The germline CDR1 and CDR2 sequences are DFQATT and SNEGSKA (reference sequence). As DNA, the CDR3 is TGCAGTGCTAGAGACCCGGGGATTGGGGGCACTGAAGCTTTCTTT. Its translation is CSARDPGIGGTEAFF.

This clonotype has just a few counts. The chain uses TRBV15 and TRBJ1-2, with D tentatively TRBD1 (6 bases). This CDR3 has 14 amino acids. Per germline, CDR1 LNHNV and CDR2 YYDKDF (reference sequence). Trimming removed 4 bases from V and 2 bases from J, with 11 bases in between. The CDR3 DNA is TGTGCCACCAGCAACCGGGGGGCGAACTATGGCTACACCTTC. This sequence encodes CATSNRGANYGYTF.

In its sample, this clonotype was seen a few times. The genes are TRBV6-1 and TRBJ2-1, with unresolved D. CDR3 size: 15 residues. The germline gives CDR1 MNHNS, CDR2 SASEGT. Between the trimmed V and J ends, which lost 8 bases and 0 bases, there was a span of 14 bases. The CDR3 here is CASRLPQSSYNEQFF. In DNA form, the CDR3 reads TGTGCCAGCCGTCTCCCCCAGAGCTCCTACAATGAGCAGTTCTTC.

This clonotype has a count of ten or more. This chain uses TRBV5-1 with TRBJ2-3, with 7 bases fitting TRBD1. The CDR3 covers 15 residues. Germline V gene sequence: CDR1 SGHRS, CDR2 YFSETQ. The trim removed 4 bases at V and 2 bases at J, leaving 7 bases unmatched. The CDR3 bases are TGCGCCAGCAGCCAAATACAGGGGACCACAGATACGCAGTATTTT. Its translation: CASSQIQGTTDTQYF.

V usage is TRBV29-1 and J usage is TRBJ2-1; D perhaps matches TRBD2 (5 bases). Deletions cut 3 bases from V and 6 bases from J, with 12 bases between. CDR3 size: 13 residues. The V gene's germline CDR1 is SQVTM and CDR2 ANQGSEA. The CDR3 sequence is CSVDRENFNEQFF. CDR3 sequence (DNA): TGCAGCGTTGACCGGGAAAACTTCAATGAGCAGTTCTTC.

This clonotype was detected ten times or more. V usage is TRBV20-1 and J usage is TRBJ2-7; D not certain. The germline V and J ends were trimmed by 5 bases and 0 bases, with 11 bases remaining between them. The CDR3 has 13 amino acids. The germline CDR1 and CDR2 sequences are DFQATT and SNEGSKA (reference sequence). The CDR3 DNA is TGCAGTGCTCCCGACTCCAGCTCCTACGAGCAGTACTTC. This codes for CSAPDSSSYEQYF.